This TCR beta chain was identified during a study of PD-1 and CTLA-4 blockade in melanoma. Some clones are missing from TCRdb's copy, which holds only in-frame ones; the method was immunoSEQ multiplex PCR. The data show about 31,000 clones, 85% to 95% seen once. In regard to this clone: Mismatch with germline at one junction end may stem from a read error.

This clonotype was obtained from a human donor with melanoma. The starting material was CD8+ T cells from peripheral blood, obtained from a patient given anti-PD-1 treatment.

CDR3 residues: CATHRLNTGKLFF. The CDR3, as DNA: TGTGCCACCCACCGGTTGAACACCGGGAAGCTGTTTTTT. The chain combines TRBV15 with TRBJ2-2, with TRBD2 as a possible D gene (5 bases). Germline loops: CDR1 LNHNV, CDR2 YYDKDF (reference sequence). This CDR3 is 13 amino acids long.